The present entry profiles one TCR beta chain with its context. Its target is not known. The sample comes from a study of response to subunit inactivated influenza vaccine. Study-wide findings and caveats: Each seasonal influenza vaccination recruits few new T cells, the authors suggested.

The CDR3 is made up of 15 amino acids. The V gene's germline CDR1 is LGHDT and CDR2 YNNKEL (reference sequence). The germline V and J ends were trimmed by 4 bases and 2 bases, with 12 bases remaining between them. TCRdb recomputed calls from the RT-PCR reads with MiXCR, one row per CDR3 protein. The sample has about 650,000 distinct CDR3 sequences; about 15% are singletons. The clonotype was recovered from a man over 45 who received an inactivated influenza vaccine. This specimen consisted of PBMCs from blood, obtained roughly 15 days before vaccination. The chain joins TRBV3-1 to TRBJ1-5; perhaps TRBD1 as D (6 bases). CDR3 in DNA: TGTGCCAGCAGCCCCTATGCAGGGGGCAATCAGCCCCAGCATTTT. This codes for CASSPYAGGNQPQHF.